This T cell receptor (beta chain) appears in the sequencing data of a study of blood T cell repertoires in COVID-19. Profiled with immunoSEQ multiplex PCR; TCRdb holds only in-frame clones, not every one. There are roughly 80,000 clones in the sample; almost 85% occur only once, and roughly 11% lies in the top ten. The CDR3 runs to 17 residues. CDR1 is SNHLY and CDR2 is FYNNEI in the germline V gene. Trimming at V came to 8 bases and at J to 1 base, leaving 16 bases not matched to a gene. V gene TRBV2 combines with J gene TRBJ1-1; TRBD1 aligns across 7 bases. The TCR originated in a man in his fifties or sixties with acute or convalescent COVID-19. The specimen sequenced was peripheral blood. CDR3 DNA sequence: TGTGCCAGCCCTACTCCGGGCCAACCAGGGGGGAACACTGAAGCTTTCTTT. It codes for CASPTPGQPGGNTEAFF. Combining the CDR3 with reference TRBV2 and TRBJ1-1 gives the whole variable domain EPEVTQTPSHQVTQMGQEVILRCVPISNHLYFYWYRQILGQKVEFLVSFYNNEISEKSEIFDDQFSVERPDGSNFTLKIRSTKLEDSAMYFCASPTPGQPGGNTEAFFGQGTRLTVV.